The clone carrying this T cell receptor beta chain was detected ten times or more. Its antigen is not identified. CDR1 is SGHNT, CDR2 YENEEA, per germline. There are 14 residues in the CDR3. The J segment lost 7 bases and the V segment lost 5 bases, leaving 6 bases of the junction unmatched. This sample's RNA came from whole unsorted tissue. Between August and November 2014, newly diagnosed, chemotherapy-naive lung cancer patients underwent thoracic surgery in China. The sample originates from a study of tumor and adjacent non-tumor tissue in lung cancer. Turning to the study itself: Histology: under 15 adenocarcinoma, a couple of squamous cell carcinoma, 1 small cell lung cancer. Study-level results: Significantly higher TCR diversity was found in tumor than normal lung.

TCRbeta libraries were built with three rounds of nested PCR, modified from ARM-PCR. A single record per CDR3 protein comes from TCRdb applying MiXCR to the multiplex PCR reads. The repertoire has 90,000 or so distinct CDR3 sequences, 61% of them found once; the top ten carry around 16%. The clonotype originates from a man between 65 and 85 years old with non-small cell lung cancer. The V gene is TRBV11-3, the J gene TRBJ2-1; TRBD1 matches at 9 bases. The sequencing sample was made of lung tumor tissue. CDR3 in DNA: TGTGCCAGCAGCGGCCGGGACAGGGTTAATGAGCAGTTCTTC. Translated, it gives CASSGRDRVNEQFF.